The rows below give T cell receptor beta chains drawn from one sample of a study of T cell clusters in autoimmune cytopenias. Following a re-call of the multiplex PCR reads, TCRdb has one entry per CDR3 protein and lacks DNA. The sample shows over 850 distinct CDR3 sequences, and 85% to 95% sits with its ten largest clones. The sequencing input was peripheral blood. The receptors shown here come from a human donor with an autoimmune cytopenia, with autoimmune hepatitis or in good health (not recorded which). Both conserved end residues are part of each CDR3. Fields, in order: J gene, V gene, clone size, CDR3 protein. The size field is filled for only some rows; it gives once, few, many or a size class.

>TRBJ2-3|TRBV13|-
CASSILDRIEVGDTQYF
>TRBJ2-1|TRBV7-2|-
CASSLERGYNEQFF
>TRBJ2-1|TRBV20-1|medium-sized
CSAIYSGALGNEQFF
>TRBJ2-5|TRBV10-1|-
CASSPGTGGSETQYF
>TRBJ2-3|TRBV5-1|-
CASSSGTTDTQYF
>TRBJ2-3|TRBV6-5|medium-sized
CASSEAGWLTDTQYF
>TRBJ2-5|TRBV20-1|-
CSATTGGRETQYF
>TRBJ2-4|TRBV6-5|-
CASSLGPSRGIQYF
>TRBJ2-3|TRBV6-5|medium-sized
CASSLPTGAAHSSTDTQYF
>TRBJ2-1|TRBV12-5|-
CASGPRDSYHNEQFF
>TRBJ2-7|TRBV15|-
CATSRDIRGYEQYF
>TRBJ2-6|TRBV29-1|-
CSVESFSGRPGANVLTF
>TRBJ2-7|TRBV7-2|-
CASSPPGQGAYEQYF
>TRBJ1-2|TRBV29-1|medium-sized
CSTYSGQNYGYTF
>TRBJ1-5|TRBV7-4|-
CASWPLRGQDSNQPQHF
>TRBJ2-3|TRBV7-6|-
CASSVIAESKPTDTQYF
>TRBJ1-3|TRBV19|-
CASSIRTDVSGNTIYF
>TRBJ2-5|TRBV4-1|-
CASSRGGAQETQYF
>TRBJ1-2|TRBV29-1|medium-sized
CSVERGLGYGYTF
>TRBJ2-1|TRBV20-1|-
CSAREEVAGGPHEQFF
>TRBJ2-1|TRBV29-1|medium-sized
CSGRQGGYNEQFF
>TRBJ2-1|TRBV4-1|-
CASSQVALWEQFF
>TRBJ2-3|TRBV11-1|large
CASRSMVGGIDTQYF
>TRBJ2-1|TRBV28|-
CASSLTGSGRGEQFF
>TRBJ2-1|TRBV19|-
CASSIVGGASYNEQFF
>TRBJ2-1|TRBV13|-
CASSLGQEPGEQFF
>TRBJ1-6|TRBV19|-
CASSIYGSSYNSPLHF
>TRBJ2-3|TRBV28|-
CASSSGRVYTDTQYF
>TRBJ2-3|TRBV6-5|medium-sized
CASSEVRGTDTQYF
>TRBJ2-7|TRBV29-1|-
CSVESPGTFYEQYF
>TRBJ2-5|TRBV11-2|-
CASSLGTSGGYAGETQYF
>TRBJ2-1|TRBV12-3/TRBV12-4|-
CASSPVLDRVGFF
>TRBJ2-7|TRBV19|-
CASKSFRDSSYEQYF
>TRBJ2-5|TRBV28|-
CASSLGGRRFQETQYF
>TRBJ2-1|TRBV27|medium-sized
CASSHSGGYEQFF
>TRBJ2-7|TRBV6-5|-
CASSYRTGTYEQYF
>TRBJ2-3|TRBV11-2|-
CASSLVGQGMDTQYF
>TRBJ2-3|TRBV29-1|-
CSVELGGSTDTQYF
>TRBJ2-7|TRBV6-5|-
CASSNTGGGSYEQYF
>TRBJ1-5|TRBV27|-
CASSLQGYNQPQHF
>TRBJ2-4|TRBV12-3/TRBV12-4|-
CASSGTVPGAKNIQYF
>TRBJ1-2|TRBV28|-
CASSHHGRYGYTF
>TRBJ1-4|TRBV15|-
CATSRDEKKLFF
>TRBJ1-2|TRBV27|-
CASSLALGVGGYTF
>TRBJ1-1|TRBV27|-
CASSLYPGLAEAFF
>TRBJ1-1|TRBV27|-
CASRVGQGEAFF
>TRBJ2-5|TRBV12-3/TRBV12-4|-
CASSLEGGTQYF
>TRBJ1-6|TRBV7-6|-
CASSLSGYNSPLHF
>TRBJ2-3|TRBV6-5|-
CASSLSGTGVDTQYF
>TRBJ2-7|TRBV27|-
CASSPWDRGGEQYF
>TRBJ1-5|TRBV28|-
CASSLLGLEQPQHF
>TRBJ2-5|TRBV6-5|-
CATRRGDQETQYF
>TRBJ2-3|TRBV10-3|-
CAIRPSGLAGRADAQYF